This T cell receptor (beta chain) was found in a study of T cell repertoires in cytomegalovirus infection. Via MiXCR, TCRdb re-called the reads, giving one row per CDR3 protein. The data contain hundreds of thousands of distinct CDR3 sequences, 32% of them seen just once; the ten biggest clones take up roughly an eighth. Worth noting for this clonotype: Antigen specificity is unknown. This could be a read error, since a much larger clone is one nucleotide away.

Germline-derived CDR1 and CDR2 are SEHNR and FQNEAQ (reference sequence). The CDR3 is 13 amino acids. This clonotype originated in a human donor in good health (CMV status not recorded). Some clones in this sample may be carry-over from other donors' samples. The gene calls are TRBV7-9 and TRBJ2-7, with 8 bases matching TRBD2. The sequencing here drew on cultured CD8+ T cells from PBMCs, taken from culture after CMV antigen stimulation. CDR3 DNA: TGTGTCAGCAGCTTAGCGGGGTACTACGAGCAGTACTTC. Protein sequence: CVSSLAGYYEQYF.